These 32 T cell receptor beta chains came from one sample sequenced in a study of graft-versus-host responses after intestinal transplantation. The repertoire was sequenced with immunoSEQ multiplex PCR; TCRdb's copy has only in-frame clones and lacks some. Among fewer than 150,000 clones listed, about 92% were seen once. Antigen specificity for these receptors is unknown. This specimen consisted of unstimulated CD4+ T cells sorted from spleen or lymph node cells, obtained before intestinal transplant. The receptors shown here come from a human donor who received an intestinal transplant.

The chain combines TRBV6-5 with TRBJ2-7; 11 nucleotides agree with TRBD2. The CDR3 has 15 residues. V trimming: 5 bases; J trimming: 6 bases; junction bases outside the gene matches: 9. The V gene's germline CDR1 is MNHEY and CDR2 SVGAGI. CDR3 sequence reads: CASSPVAGGAREQYF. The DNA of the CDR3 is TGTGCCAGCAGTCCAGTAGCGGGGGGGGCCCGCGAGCAGTACTTC.

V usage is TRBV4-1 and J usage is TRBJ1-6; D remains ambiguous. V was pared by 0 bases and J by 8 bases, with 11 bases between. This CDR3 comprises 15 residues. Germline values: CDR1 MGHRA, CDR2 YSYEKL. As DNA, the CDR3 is TGCGCCAGCAGCCAAGACAGGCCGACGGATTCACCCCTCCACTTT. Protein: CASSQDRPTDSPLHF.

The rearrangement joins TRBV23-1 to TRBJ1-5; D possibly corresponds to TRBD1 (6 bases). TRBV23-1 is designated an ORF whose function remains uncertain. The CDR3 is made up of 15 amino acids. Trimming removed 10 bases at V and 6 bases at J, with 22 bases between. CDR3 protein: CAKGGPKGVGQPQHF. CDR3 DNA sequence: TGCGCCAAGGGGGGCCCGAAGGGTGTAGGTCAGCCCCAGCATTTT.

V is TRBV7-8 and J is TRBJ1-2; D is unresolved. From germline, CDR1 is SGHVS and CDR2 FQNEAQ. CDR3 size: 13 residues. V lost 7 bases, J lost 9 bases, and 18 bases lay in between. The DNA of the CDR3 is TGTGCCAGCACCCCCGGCGGCGGGGTTAGCTACACCTTC. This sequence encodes CASTPGGGVSYTF.

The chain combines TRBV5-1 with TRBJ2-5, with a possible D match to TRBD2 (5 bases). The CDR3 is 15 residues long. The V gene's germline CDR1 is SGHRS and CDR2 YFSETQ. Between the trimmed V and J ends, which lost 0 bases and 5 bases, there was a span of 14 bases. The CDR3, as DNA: TGCGCCAGCAGCTTGGAACCAGGTAGAGGGGAGACCCAGTACTTC. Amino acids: CASSLEPGRGETQYF.

Written as DNA, the CDR3 is TGTGCCACCAGCAGAGATGCAGCTTCCCGAGGGGAGCAGTTCTTC. Protein sequence: CATSRDAASRGEQFF. The rearrangement joins TRBV15 to TRBJ2-1; maybe TRBD2 (5 bases). The germline V gene encodes CDR1 LNHNV and CDR2 YYDKDF (reference sequence). Trimming cost V 0 bases and J 10 bases, with 16 bases left between them. The CDR3 spans 15 residues.

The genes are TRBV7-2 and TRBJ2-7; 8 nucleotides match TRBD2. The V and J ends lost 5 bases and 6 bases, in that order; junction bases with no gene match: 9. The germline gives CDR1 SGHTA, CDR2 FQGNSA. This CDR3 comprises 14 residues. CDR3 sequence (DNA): TGTGCCAGCAGCGCGACACGGGGGGGTGGCGAGCAGTACTTC. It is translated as CASSATRGGGEQYF.

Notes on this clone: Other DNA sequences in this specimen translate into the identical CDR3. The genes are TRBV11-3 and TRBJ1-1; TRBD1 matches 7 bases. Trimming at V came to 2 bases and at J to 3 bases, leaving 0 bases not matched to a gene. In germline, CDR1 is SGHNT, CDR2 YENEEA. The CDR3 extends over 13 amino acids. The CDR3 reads CASSLQGDTEAFF. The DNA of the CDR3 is TGTGCCAGCAGCTTACAGGGGGACACTGAAGCTTTCTTT.

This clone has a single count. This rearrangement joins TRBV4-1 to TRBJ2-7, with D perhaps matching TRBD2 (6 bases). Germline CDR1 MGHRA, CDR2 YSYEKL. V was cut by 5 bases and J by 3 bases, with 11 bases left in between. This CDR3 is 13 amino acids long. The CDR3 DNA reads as TGCGCCAGCAGCTCCCGGGACTTCTACGAGCAGTACTTC. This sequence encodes CASSSRDFYEQYF.

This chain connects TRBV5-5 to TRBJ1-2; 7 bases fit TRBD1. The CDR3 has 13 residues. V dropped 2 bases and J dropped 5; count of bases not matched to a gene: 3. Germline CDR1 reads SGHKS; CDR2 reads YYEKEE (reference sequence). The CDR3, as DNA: TGTGCCAGCAGCTTACCAGGGGGGTATGGCTACACCTTC. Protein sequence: CASSLPGGYGYTF.

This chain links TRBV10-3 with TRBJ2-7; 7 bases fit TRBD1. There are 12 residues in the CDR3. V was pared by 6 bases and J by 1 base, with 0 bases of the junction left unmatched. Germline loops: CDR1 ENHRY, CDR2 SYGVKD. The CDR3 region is CAIRGQSYEQYF. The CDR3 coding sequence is TGTGCCATCAGGGGACAGTCCTACGAGCAGTACTTC.

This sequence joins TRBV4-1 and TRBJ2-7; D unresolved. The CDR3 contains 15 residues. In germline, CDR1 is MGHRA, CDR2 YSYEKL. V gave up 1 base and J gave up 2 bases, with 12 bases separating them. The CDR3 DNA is TGCGCCAGCAGCCAAGGGCAGTTCAACACCTACGAGCAGTACTTC. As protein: CASSQGQFNTYEQYF.

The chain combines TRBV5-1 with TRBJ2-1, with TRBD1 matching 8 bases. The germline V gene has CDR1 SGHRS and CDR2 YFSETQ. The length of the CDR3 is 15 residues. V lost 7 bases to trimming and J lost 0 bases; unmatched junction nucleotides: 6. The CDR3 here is CASGQGALSYNEQFF. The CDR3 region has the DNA TGCGCCAGCGGACAGGGCGCTCTCTCCTACAATGAGCAGTTCTTC.

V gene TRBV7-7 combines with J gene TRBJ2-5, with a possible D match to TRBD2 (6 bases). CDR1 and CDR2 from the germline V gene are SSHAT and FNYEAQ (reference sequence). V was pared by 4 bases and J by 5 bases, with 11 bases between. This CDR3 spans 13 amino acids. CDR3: CASSSSVEETQYF. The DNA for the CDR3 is TGTGCCAGCAGCTCTAGCGTGGAGGAGACCCAGTACTTC.

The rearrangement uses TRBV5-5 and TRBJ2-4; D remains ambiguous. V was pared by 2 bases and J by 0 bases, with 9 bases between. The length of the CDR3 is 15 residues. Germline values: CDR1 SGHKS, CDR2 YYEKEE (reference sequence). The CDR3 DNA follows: TGTGCCAGCAGCTTTGGAGCCCCAGCCAAAAACATTCAGTACTTC. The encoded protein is CASSFGAPAKNIQYF.

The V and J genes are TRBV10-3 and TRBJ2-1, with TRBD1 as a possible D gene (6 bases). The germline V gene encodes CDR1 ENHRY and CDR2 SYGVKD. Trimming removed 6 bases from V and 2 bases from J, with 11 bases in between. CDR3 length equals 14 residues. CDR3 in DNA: TGTGCCATCAGGTTACAGGGTCCCTACAATGAGCAGTTCTTC. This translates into CAIRLQGPYNEQFF.

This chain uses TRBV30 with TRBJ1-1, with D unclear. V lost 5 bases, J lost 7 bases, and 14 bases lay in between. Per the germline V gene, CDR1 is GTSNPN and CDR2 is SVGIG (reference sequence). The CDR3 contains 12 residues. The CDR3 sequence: CAWRDHWGEAFF. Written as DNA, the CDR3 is TGTGCCTGGCGCGACCACTGGGGTGAAGCTTTCTTT.

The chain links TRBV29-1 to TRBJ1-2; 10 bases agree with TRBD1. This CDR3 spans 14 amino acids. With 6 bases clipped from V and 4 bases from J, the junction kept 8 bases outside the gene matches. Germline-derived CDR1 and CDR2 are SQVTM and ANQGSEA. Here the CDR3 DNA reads TGCAGCGTGAGGGACAGGGGAGGGACCTATGGCTACACCTTC. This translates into CSVRDRGGTYGYTF.

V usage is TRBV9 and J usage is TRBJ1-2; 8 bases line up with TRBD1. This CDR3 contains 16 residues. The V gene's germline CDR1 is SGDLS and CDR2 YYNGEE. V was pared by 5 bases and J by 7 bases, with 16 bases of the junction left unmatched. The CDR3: CASSPDLGQGAGGYTF. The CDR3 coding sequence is TGTGCCAGCAGTCCAGATTTAGGACAGGGAGCAGGTGGCTACACCTTC. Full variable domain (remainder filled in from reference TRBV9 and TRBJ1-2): DSGVTQTPKHLITATGQRVTLRCSPRSGDLSVYWYQQSLDQGLQFLIQYYNGEERAKGNILERFSAQQFPDLHSELNLSSLELGDSALYFCASSPDLGQGAGGYTFGSGTRLTVV.

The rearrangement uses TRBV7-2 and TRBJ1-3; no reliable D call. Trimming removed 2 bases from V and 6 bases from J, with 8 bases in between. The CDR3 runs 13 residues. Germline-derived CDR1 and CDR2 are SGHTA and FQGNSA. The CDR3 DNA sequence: TGTGCCAGCAGCTTAACCCCGTTAAACACCATATATTTT. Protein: CASSLTPLNTIYF.

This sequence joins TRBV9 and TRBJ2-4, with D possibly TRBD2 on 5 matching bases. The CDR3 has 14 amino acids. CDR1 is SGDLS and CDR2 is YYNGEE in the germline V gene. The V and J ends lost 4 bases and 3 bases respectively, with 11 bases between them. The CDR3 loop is CASSPLGGKNIQYF. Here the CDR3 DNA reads TGTGCCAGCAGCCCCCTCGGAGGCAAAAACATTCAGTACTTC.

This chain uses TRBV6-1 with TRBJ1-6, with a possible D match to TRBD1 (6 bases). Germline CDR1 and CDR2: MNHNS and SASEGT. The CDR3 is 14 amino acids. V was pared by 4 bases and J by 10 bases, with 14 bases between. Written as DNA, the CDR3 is TGTGCCAGCAGTGCGACGGGGGCGAGGTCACCCCTCCACTTT. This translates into CASSATGARSPLHF.

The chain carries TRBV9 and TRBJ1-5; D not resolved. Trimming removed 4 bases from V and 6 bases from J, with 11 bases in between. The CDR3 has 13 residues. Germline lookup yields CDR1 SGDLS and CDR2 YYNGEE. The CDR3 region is CASSPRSGQPQHF. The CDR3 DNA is TGTGCCAGCAGCCCCCGGTCGGGTCAGCCCCAGCATTTT.

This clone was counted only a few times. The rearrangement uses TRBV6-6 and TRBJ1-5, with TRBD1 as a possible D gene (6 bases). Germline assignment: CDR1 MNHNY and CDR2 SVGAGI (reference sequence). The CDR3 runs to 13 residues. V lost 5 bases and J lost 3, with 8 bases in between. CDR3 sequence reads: CASSGQSNQPQHF. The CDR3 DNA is TGTGCCAGCAGTGGACAGTCCAATCAGCCCCAGCATTTT.

CDR3 region: CASSFLQGGGNTIYF. The CDR3 region has the DNA TGTGCCAGCAGCTTCCTACAGGGTGGAGGAAACACCATATATTTT. The J gene is TRBJ1-3, the V gene TRBV5-6; a weak D match, TRBD1 (6 bases). The CDR3 is 15 amino acids. Germline CDR1 is SGHDT and CDR2 is YYEEEE. V lost 2 bases and J lost 4, with 13 bases in between.

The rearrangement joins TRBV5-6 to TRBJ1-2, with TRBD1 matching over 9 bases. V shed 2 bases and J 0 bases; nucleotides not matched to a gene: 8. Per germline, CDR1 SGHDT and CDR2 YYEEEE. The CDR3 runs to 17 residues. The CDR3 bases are TGTGCCAGCAGCTTTGGGACAGGGAAATTATCTAACTATGGCTACACCTTC. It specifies CASSFGTGKLSNYGYTF.

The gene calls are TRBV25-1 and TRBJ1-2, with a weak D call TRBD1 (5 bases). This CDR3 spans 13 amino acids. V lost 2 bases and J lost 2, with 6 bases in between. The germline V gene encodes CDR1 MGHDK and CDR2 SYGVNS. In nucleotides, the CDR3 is TGTGCCAGCAGTGAAAGGGGAAACTATGGCTACACCTTC. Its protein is CASSERGNYGYTF.

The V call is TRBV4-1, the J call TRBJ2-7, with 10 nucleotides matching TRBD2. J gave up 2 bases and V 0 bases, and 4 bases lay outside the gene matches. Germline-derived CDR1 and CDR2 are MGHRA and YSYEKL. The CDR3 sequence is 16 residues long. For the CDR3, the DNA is TGCGCCAGCAGCCAAGAGGCGCTAGCGGGGGCCTACGAGCAGTACTTC. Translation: CASSQEALAGAYEQYF.

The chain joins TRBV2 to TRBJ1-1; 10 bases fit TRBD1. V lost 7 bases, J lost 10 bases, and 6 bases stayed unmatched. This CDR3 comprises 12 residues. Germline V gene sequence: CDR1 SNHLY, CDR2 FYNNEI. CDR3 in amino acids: CASTGQGVSAFF. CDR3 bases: TGTGCCAGCACCGGACAGGGGGTGTCAGCTTTCTTT.

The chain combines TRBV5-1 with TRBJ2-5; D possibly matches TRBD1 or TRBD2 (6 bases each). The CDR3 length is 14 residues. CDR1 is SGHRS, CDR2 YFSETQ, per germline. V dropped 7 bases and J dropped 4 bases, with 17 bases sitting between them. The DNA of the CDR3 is TGCGCCAGCGCTAGAGGGGGGCACATAGAGACCCAGTACTTC. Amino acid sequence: CASARGGHIETQYF.

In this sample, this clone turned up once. This CDR3 reads CATSRGPPNSGNTIYF. The DNA for the CDR3 is TGTGCCACCAGCAGAGGGCCACCAAACTCTGGAAACACCATATATTTT. The chain carries TRBV15 and TRBJ1-3; D unresolved. Trimming stripped 1 base from V and 0 bases from J, with 10 bases between. This CDR3 spans 16 amino acids. Germline V gene sequence: CDR1 LNHNV, CDR2 YYDKDF (reference sequence).

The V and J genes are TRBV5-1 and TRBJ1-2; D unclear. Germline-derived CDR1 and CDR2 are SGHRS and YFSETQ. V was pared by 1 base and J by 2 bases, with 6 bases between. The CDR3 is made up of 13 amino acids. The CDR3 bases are TGCGCCAGCAGCTTGAGGATCAACTATGGCTACACCTTC. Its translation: CASSLRINYGYTF.